Given below is one T cell receptor beta chain in context. Antigen specificity is unknown. Sequencing of cultured CD4+ T cell DNA used the Oncomine TCR Beta short-read assay. DNA came from CD4+ T cells after culture. TCRdb recomputed calls from the PCR reads with MiXCR, one row per CDR3 protein. Of roughly 8,000 distinct CDR3 sequences listed, more than 30% are singletons. The treatment denotes: approximately 9-day PBMC culture with coronavirus spike peptide pools or control peptides (ViraFEST assay). The collection of CD4+ T cells from the unexposed donor took place before the COVID-19 pandemic (2011-2018). V shed 8 bases and J shed 1 base, with 14 bases lying between them. CDR3 size: 13 residues. Germline CDR1 and CDR2: SQVTM and ANQGSEA. The data were obtained in a study of vaccination and CD4 T cells after COVID-19. Study-level information: Timing of post-vaccine sample collection was a median approximately 70 days after dose two, with a range of 14 to 241. As control conditions, cultures were given either a CEFX pool serving as positive control, an HIV-1 Nef pool, or no peptide at all.

Points from the study as a whole: Nearly all convalescent vaccine-specific clones, 304 of 307, recognized only SARS-CoV-2 spike.

V and J are TRBV29-1 and TRBJ1-1; TRBD1 is a possible D gene (5 bases). The sample was CD4+ T cells from blood, cultured in vitro. The sequence came from a human donor in good health. CDR3 residues: CSSAEGTNTEAFF. CDR3 bases: TGCAGCTCAGCGGAGGGGACGAACACTGAAGCTTTCTTT. The full variable domain, in which reference TRBV29-1 and TRBJ1-1 provide the parts outside the CDR3, is SAVISQKPSRDICQRGTSLTIQCQVDSQVTMMFWYRQQPGQSLTLIATANQGSEATYESGFVIDKFPISRPNLTFSTLTVSNMSPEDSSIYLCSSAEGTNTEAFFGQGTRLTVV.